This is a list of T cell receptor beta chains from one sample in a study of blood T cell repertoires in COVID-19. TCRdb keeps only in-frame clones here, not all; method: immunoSEQ multiplex PCR. This sample has fewer than 250,000 clones, with approximately 90% found just once. The sample taken for sequencing was peripheral blood. Receptors originate from a man younger than 45 with COVID-19, enrolled during active disease. Each CDR3 is given with its conserved first and last residue. The D gene is left open where the match is weak. Some rows mark clone size as missing; the rest say once, few, many or name a class of expanded clone.

>once|TRBJ2-7|TRBV28|TRBD2
TGTGCCAGCAGTCCCCTGGGCGGGAGGAGTCGGGAGCAGTACTTC
CASSPLGGRSREQYF
>once|TRBJ2-2|TRBV4-1|-
TGCGCCAGCAGCCAAGGTCTTTTGCGGAGGACCCAGAACACCGGGGAGCTGTTTTTT
CASSQGLLRRTQNTGELFF
>-|TRBJ2-1|TRBV7-3|TRBD1
TGTGCCAGCAGCCCTGGTAAACAGGGGGCTATGTACAATGAGCAGTTCTTC
CASSPGKQGAMYNEQFF
>-|TRBJ1-5|TRBV4-2|-
TGTGCCAGCAGCCAACAGGATTATAGCAATCAGCCCCAGCATTTT
CASSQQDYSNQPQHF
>-|TRBJ2-7|TRBV19|TRBD1
TGTGCCAGTAGTGTCTCAGGGGGCTACGAGCAGTACTTC
CASSVSGGYEQYF
>-|TRBJ1-3|TRBV29-1|-
TGCAGCGTTCAACAGAGCTCTGGAAACACCATATATTTT
CSVQQSSGNTIYF
>-|TRBJ1-2|TRBV3-1/TRBV3-2|TRBD1
TGTGCCAGCAGCCCGGGGACAGGGGGCAGGTATGGCTACACCTTC
CASSPGTGGRYGYTF
>-|TRBJ1-2|TRBV3-1/TRBV3-2|-
TGTGCCAGCAGCCAAGATCTGCGAGGAAATGGCTACACCTTC
CASSQDLRGNGYTF
>-|TRBJ2-1|TRBV9|TRBD2
TGTGCCAGCAGAGGACTAGCGGGGGGGATGGATGAGCAGTTCTTC
CASRGLAGGMDEQFF
>-|TRBJ2-7|TRBV11-1|TRBD2
TGTGCCAGCAGCTTAGACACGGGAGGGCTCTACGAGCAGTACTTC
CASSLDTGGLYEQYF
>once|TRBJ1-5|TRBV19|-
TGTGCCAGTAGTATGAGACAGGGCAATCAGCCCCAGCATTTT
CASSMRQGNQPQHF
>-|TRBJ1-5|TRBV15|TRBD1
TGTGCCACCAGCGATCGGCGACAGGGGCGTCAGCCCCAGCATTTT
CATSDRRQGRQPQHF
>-|TRBJ2-7|TRBV11-1|TRBD1
TGTGCCAGCAGCTCCCGGGACAGGGTGTCCTACGAGCAGTACTTC
CASSSRDRVSYEQYF
>-|TRBJ2-1|TRBV5-4|-
TGTGCCAGCAGCTTGGAACGGAGCTCCTACAATGAGCAGTTCTTC
CASSLERSSYNEQFF
>-|TRBJ2-1|TRBV11-3|TRBD2
TGTGCCAGCAGCCCTCTTCCGGGACTAGCCTCCTACAATGAGCAGTTCTTC
CASSPLPGLASYNEQFF
>-|TRBJ2-5|TRBV4-3|TRBD2
TGCGCCAGCAGCCAAGATCTAGCGGGGGGTCAAGAGACCCAGTACTTC
CASSQDLAGGQETQYF
>-|TRBJ2-7|TRBV25-1|-
TGTGCCAGCAGTGATCGCTCGGGTTCCTACGAGCAGTACTTC
CASSDRSGSYEQYF
>-|TRBJ2-7|TRBV6-2/TRBV6-3|-
TGTGCCAGCAGTTACTCGAGCGGAACCTACGAGCAGTACTTC
CASSYSSGTYEQYF
>-|TRBJ2-1|TRBV29-1|-
TGCAGCGTTAATTTGAGTGACAGGAACTACAATGAGCAGTTCTTC
CSVNLSDRNYNEQFF
>-|TRBJ1-2|TRBV5-4|TRBD1
TGTGCCAGCAGCCGGTCGACAGGGAACAGCTATGGCTACACCTTC
CASSRSTGNSYGYTF
>-|TRBJ1-4|TRBV30|-
TGTGCCTGGAGTGGGTCGGGACACATAAATGAAAAACTGTTTTTT
CAWSGSGHINEKLFF
>once|TRBJ2-7|TRBV28|-
TGTGCCAGCAGTCCTTTTCGGAGGGGGCTGGATGAGCAGTACTTC
CASSPFRRGLDEQYF
>-|TRBJ2-7|TRBV9|TRBD1
TGTGCCAGCAGCTCCGGACAGGGTGGTTGGTACGAGCAGTACTTC
CASSSGQGGWYEQYF
>-|TRBJ1-2|TRBV5-1|-
TGCGCCAGCAGCCCTGGACAATTCAATGGCTACACCTTC
CASSPGQFNGYTF
>few|TRBJ1-2|TRBV7-9|TRBD1
TGTGCCAGCAGCCCCCGGACAGGCGACTATGGCTACACCTTC
CASSPRTGDYGYTF
>-|TRBJ2-3|TRBV30|TRBD1
TGTGCCTGGAGTGTCGGTCAGGGGGCGAACACAGATACGCAGTATTTT
CAWSVGQGANTDTQYF
>-|TRBJ2-4|TRBV7-9|-
TGTGCCAGCAGCCCCAGGCCGACAGTTGGGGGGAACATTCAGTACTTC
CASSPRPTVGGNIQYF
>-|TRBJ2-7|TRBV5-1|TRBD2
TGCGCCAGCAGCCCGATGGGCGGGAGCTCCTACGAGCAGTACTTC
CASSPMGGSSYEQYF
>-|TRBJ1-1|TRBV5-1|TRBD1
TGCGCCAGCACAACAGGGGCGCGGACTGAAGCTTTCTTT
CASTTGARTEAFF
>once|TRBJ2-7|TRBV28|-
TGTGCCAGCAGTTTATGGGGGGCCCTCTCCTACGAGCAGTACTTC
CASSLWGALSYEQYF
>few|TRBJ2-7|TRBV7-2|-
TGTGCCAGCAGCTTACTCGGCTCCTACGAGCAGTACTTC
CASSLLGSYEQYF
>-|TRBJ2-3|TRBV11-3|TRBD1
TGTGCCAGCAGCTCGGGACAGGGGGTAGATACGCAGTATTTT
CASSSGQGVDTQYF
>-|TRBJ1-5|TRBV19|-
TGTGCCACCTCTGAGTACTCGCATAATCAGCCCCAGCATTTT
CATSEYSHNQPQHF
>-|TRBJ1-1|TRBV5-6|-
TGTGCCAGCAGCTTGAGCCATGAAGCTTTCTTT
CASSLSHEAFF
>-|TRBJ2-5|TRBV19|TRBD1
TGTGCCAGTAGTCCCATCAGGGGGCCGGGAGAGACCCAGTACTTC
CASSPIRGPGETQYF
>-|TRBJ2-7|TRBV27|TRBD2
TGTGCCAGCAGTTTAAAGTCTAGCGGAAACTACGAGCAGTACTTC
CASSLKSSGNYEQYF
>-|TRBJ2-7|TRBV7-3|TRBD1
TGTGCCAGCAGTCGGACAGGGGGCAACGAGCAGTACTTC
CASSRTGGNEQYF
>-|TRBJ1-2|TRBV9|TRBD1
TGTGCCAGCAGCCCAACAGGGGGCTCTAGCTATGGCTACACCTTC
CASSPTGGSSYGYTF
>-|TRBJ1-2|TRBV6-5|-
TGTGCCAGCAGTTACTCAGGGGTCTATGGCTACACCTTC
CASSYSGVYGYTF
>-|TRBJ1-2|TRBV2|TRBD1
TGTGCCAGCAGCGTAGGACAGGGGGATGGCTACACCTTC
CASSVGQGDGYTF
>-|TRBJ1-2|TRBV10-3|TRBD1
TGTGCCATCACCCCGGGACAGGCGACTTATGGCTACACCTTC
CAITPGQATYGYTF
>once|TRBJ1-1|TRBV7-2|-
TGTGCCAGCAGCTTAGAGCAGGGTATGGGAGCTTTCTTT
CASSLEQGMGAFF
>once|TRBJ1-5|TRBV19|TRBD1
TGTGCCAGTAGTAGGGGGACAGGTGATACTGTAGCCCAGCATTTT
CASSRGTGDTVAQHF